This paragraph reports one TCR beta chain. The antigen is unknown. TCRdb re-analyzed the 5' RACE reads; it lists each CDR3 protein once, without DNA. The sample has about 390,000 distinct CDR3 sequences; the top ten hold around 10%. This sample was taken from a study of T cells expressing NK-cell markers. Study at large: HCMV seropositivity characterized seven of the eight sequenced donors, and seronegativity one. Broader study findings: The share of CD8+ T cells held by dominant NKG2C+ clonotypes was roughly 1.0-7.5% in more than 5 donors. Among several donors, these clonotypes also ranked first in the CD3+CD56-NKG2C+ fraction.

Germline V CDR1 and CDR2: DFQATT, SNEGSKA (reference sequence). The CDR3 length is 14 residues. The sequencing input was blood T cells: a sorted CD56 or NKG2C T cell subset, CD4+ or CD8+ T cells, or bulk PBMC T cells (not recorded which). This chain connects TRBV20-1 to TRBJ2-5; checking the TCRdb D call of TRBD1 is not possible without DNA. The sequence derives from a woman in her forties or fifties in good health. The CDR3 reads CSASLQGARETQYF.